The clone carrying this TCR beta chain was recorded a few times. The sample comes from a study of T cell repertoires and HLA-DP antigens. Sample label represents: CD137+ CD4 T cells sorted after culture with HeLa expressing allogeneic HLA-DP. HeLa stimulator cells carried retrovirally transduced HLA-DPA1/DPB1, HLA-DM, invariant chain and CD80. After approximately two weeks, CD4+ cells were restimulated 20 to 25 h with the same allogeneic DPB1. This CDR3 is built from 13 residues. The V gene's germline CDR1 is MNHEY and CDR2 SMNVEV (reference sequence). Trimming cost V 8 bases and J 4 bases, with 12 bases left between them. This table comes from immunoSEQ multiplex PCR, and its TCRdb copy is limited to in-frame clones, with some not included. The top ten clones hold less than 60% of a sample with hundreds of clones, about half of them seen once.

Sequenced: alloreactive CD137+ CD4+ T cells from cultured PBMCs. Subset of the sample: CD137+ CD4+ cells sorted after 20 to 25 h restimulation with the allogeneic HLA-DP-expressing HeLa cells. This chain connects TRBV27 to TRBJ1-5, with D unresolved. The source is a man aged 55 to 69 in good health and CMV-seronegative. The DNA of the CDR3 is TGTGCCAGCTCCCTAAGGTGGAATCAGCCCCAGCATTTT. This translates into CASSLRWNQPQHF.